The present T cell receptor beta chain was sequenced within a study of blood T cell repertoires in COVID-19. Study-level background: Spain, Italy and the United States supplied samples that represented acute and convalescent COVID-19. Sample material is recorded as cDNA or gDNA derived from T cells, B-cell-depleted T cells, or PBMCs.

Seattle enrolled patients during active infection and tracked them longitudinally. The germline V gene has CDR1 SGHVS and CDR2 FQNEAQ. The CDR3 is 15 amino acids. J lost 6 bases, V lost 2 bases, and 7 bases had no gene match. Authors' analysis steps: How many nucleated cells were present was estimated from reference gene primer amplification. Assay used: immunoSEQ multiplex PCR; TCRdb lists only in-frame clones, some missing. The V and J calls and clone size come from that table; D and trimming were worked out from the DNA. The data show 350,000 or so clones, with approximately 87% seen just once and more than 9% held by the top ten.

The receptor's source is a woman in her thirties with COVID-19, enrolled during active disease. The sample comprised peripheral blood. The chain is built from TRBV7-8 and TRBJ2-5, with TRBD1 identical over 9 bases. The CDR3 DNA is TGTGCCAGCAGCTTAAGGGGGACAGGGAAGCAGACCCAGTACTTC. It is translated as CASSLRGTGKQTQYF.